This is a list of T cell receptor beta chains from one sample in a study of response to subunit inactivated influenza vaccine. TCRdb redid the calling of the RT-PCR reads with MiXCR, one entry per CDR3 protein. The data hold more than 200,000 distinct CDR3 sequences, with 12% observed a single time. Sequenced material: non-naive T cells sorted from PBMCs, taken around two weeks before vaccination. The origin of the receptors is a man aged 50-60 years who received an inactivated influenza vaccine. The CDR3 runs from the conserved cysteine through the conserved F or W. A D gene is named only where the DNA matches it firmly. Size tells how often a clone was seen (once, few, many) or the class of an expanded clone, and some rows leave it out.

j_gene,v_gene,d_gene,abundance,CDR3aa,CDR3nt
TRBJ1-1,TRBV5-1,TRBD1,NA,CASGRTGETEAFF,TGCGCCAGCGGGAGGACAGGGGAGACTGAAGCTTTCTTT
TRBJ1-1,TRBV6-6,TRBD1,few,CASSPGQVEAFF,TGTGCCAGCAGTCCCGGACAGGTCGAAGCTTTCTTT
TRBJ1-1,TRBV5-5,NA,many,CASSFTRGGTEAFF,TGTGCCAGCAGCTTTACCAGGGGCGGCACTGAAGCTTTCTTT
TRBJ2-7,TRBV9,TRBD2,few,CASSPKTSGRNEQYF,TGTGCCAGCAGCCCCAAGACTAGCGGGAGGAACGAGCAGTACTTC
TRBJ2-1,TRBV20-1,NA,few,CSASSRQGYYNEQFF,TGCAGTGCTAGTAGTAGGCAGGGGTACTACAATGAGCAGTTCTTC
TRBJ2-7,TRBV28,NA,few,CASSLSGFLYEQYF,TGTGCCAGCAGTTTGTCGGGATTTCTGTACGAGCAGTACTTC
TRBJ2-7,TRBV5-1,NA,many,CASSLGGYSYEQYF,TGCGCCAGCAGCTTAGGCGGGTACTCCTACGAGCAGTACTTC
TRBJ2-7,TRBV5-1,NA,many,CASSLDPWGEQYF,TGCGCCAGCAGCTTGGATCCCTGGGGCGAGCAGTACTTC
TRBJ2-5,TRBV27,NA,NA,CASGQTKETQYF,TGTGCCAGTGGACAGACCAAAGAGACCCAGTACTTC
TRBJ2-1,TRBV11-3,NA,few,CASSLYAGPYNEQFF,TGTGCCAGCAGCTTATATGCGGGGCCCTACAATGAGCAGTTCTTC
TRBJ1-2,TRBV6-1,NA,few,CASSEFHYGYTF,TGTGCCAGCAGTGAATTCCATTATGGCTACACCTTC
TRBJ2-3,TRBV20-1,NA,NA,CSAPRSTDTQYF,TGCAGTGCCCCAAGAAGCACAGATACGCAGTATTTT
TRBJ1-3,TRBV7-8,NA,few,CASSHISSGNTIYF,TGTGCCAGCAGCCACATCAGCTCTGGAAACACCATATATTTT